A selection of T cell receptor beta chains follows, all from one sample in a study of vaccination and CD4 T cells after COVID-19. The antigens for these receptors are not known. MiXCR, run by TCRdb on the PCR reads, gives a single entry per CDR3 protein. The top ten hold approximately 10% of the sample, which has tens of thousands of distinct CDR3 sequences, 30% to 35% seen once. The material sequenced was CD4+ T cells from blood, cultured in vitro, taken about 7 months after SARS-CoV-2 vaccination. Receptors were obtained from a human donor who had recovered from COVID-19. Both conserved end residues are part of each CDR3. Each record gives: D gene, clone size, J gene, V gene, CDR3 DNA, CDR3 protein. D genes are given only for firm matches. Size is omitted from some rows. Given values are once, few, many or a class for expanded clones.

d_gene: TRBD2; abundance: few; j_gene: TRBJ2-2; v_gene: TRBV7-2; CDR3nt: TGTGCCAGCACAAAAGATCTAGCGGTCGGGGAGCTGTTTTTT; CDR3aa: CASTKDLAVGELFF
d_gene: -; abundance: -; j_gene: TRBJ2-1; v_gene: TRBV20-1; CDR3nt: TGCAGTGCTGGGGACTGGCTGCGGATGGATGAGCAGTTCTTC; CDR3aa: CSAGDWLRMDEQFF
d_gene: TRBD1; abundance: -; j_gene: TRBJ2-7; v_gene: TRBV20-1; CDR3nt: TGCAGTGCTGCGCCCGGGACAGGGAGCTACGAGCAGTACTTC; CDR3aa: CSAAPGTGSYEQYF
d_gene: -; abundance: medium-sized; j_gene: TRBJ2-7; v_gene: TRBV18; CDR3nt: TGTGCCAGCTCACCACCGGGGAGCTCCTACGAGCAGTACTTC; CDR3aa: CASSPPGSSYEQYF
d_gene: TRBD1; abundance: once; j_gene: TRBJ2-1; v_gene: TRBV6-5; CDR3nt: TGTGCCAGCAGTTACCGAGGGACAGGGCCCAGCTCCTACAATGAGCAGTTCTTC; CDR3aa: CASSYRGTGPSSYNEQFF
d_gene: -; abundance: few; j_gene: TRBJ1-2; v_gene: TRBV20-1; CDR3nt: TGCAGTGCTCCCCCGGGGGGCGGATATGTCTATGGCTACACCTTC; CDR3aa: CSAPPGGGYVYGYTF
d_gene: -; abundance: -; j_gene: TRBJ2-7; v_gene: TRBV20-1; CDR3nt: TGCAGCCCCAAGAAGGGGGAGAGCGACGAGCAGTACTTC; CDR3aa: CSPKKGESDEQYF
d_gene: -; abundance: -; j_gene: TRBJ2-1; v_gene: TRBV6-5; CDR3nt: TGTGCCAGCAGTTATGGGGCGCCCTCCTACAATGAGCAGTTCTTC; CDR3aa: CASSYGAPSYNEQFF
d_gene: -; abundance: -; j_gene: TRBJ2-3; v_gene: TRBV24-1; CDR3nt: TGTGCCACCAGTGATTTGCAAGGCGGGAGCACAGATACGCAGTATTTT; CDR3aa: CATSDLQGGSTDTQYF
d_gene: -; abundance: -; j_gene: TRBJ2-6; v_gene: TRBV20-1; CDR3nt: TGCAGTGCTAGAGTGCCAGGGAGGCCCAACGTCCTGACTTTC; CDR3aa: CSARVPGRPNVLTF
d_gene: TRBD2; abundance: -; j_gene: TRBJ2-5; v_gene: TRBV24-1; CDR3nt: TGTGCCACCAGTAAAGCGGGAACAGAGACCCAGTACTTC; CDR3aa: CATSKAGTETQYF
d_gene: TRBD1; abundance: -; j_gene: TRBJ2-7; v_gene: TRBV6-1; CDR3nt: TGTGCCAGCAGCCCTAGACAGGGTCGTTCCGAGCAGTACTTC; CDR3aa: CASSPRQGRSEQYF
d_gene: -; abundance: -; j_gene: TRBJ1-1; v_gene: TRBV20-1; CDR3nt: TGCAGTGCTAGAGATCCAGGGGTCAACACTGAAGCTTTCTTT; CDR3aa: CSARDPGVNTEAFF
d_gene: -; abundance: -; j_gene: TRBJ2-1; v_gene: TRBV27; CDR3nt: TGTGCCAGCAGCCCTAGGAGGGATTCCTACAATGAGCAGTTCTTC; CDR3aa: CASSPRRDSYNEQFF
d_gene: TRBD1; abundance: few; j_gene: TRBJ2-7; v_gene: TRBV20-1; CDR3nt: TGCAGTGCTAGCTTGTGGGGACAGGCGAACTACGAGCAGTACTTC; CDR3aa: CSASLWGQANYEQYF
d_gene: -; abundance: few; j_gene: TRBJ2-1; v_gene: TRBV6-1; CDR3nt: TGTGCCAGCACCCGGGACTTACCATACAATGAGCAGTTCTTC; CDR3aa: CASTRDLPYNEQFF
d_gene: -; abundance: -; j_gene: TRBJ2-7; v_gene: TRBV24-1; CDR3nt: TGTGCCACCAATTGTCGGCTTCCCTACGAGCAGTACTTC; CDR3aa: CATNCRLPYEQYF
d_gene: TRBD1; abundance: -; j_gene: TRBJ2-4; v_gene: TRBV6-1; CDR3nt: TGTGCCAGCAGTACAGGGGTAGAAAACATTCAGTACTTC; CDR3aa: CASSTGVENIQYF
d_gene: -; abundance: once; j_gene: TRBJ2-3; v_gene: TRBV6-5; CDR3nt: TGTGCCAGCAGTTACTCGAAAGAGGGTTGGATTGGTACGCAGTATTTT; CDR3aa: CASSYSKEGWIGTQYF
d_gene: -; abundance: few; j_gene: TRBJ2-5; v_gene: TRBV7-2; CDR3nt: TGTGCCAGCAGCTTTTGGTCCAGCGGAGGGGGTATAGGAGAGACCCAGTACTTC; CDR3aa: CASSFWSSGGGIGETQYF
d_gene: TRBD1; abundance: many; j_gene: TRBJ2-5; v_gene: TRBV20-1; CDR3nt: TGCAGTGCTGCCAGGGGGCATAGAGGAGAGACCCAGTACTTC; CDR3aa: CSAARGHRGETQYF
d_gene: -; abundance: few; j_gene: TRBJ2-7; v_gene: TRBV6-1; CDR3nt: TGTGCCAGCAGTGAAGCGCATGGGACCGACTCTGACTACGAGCAGTACTTC; CDR3aa: CASSEAHGTDSDYEQYF
d_gene: -; abundance: -; j_gene: TRBJ2-1; v_gene: TRBV7-2; CDR3nt: TGTGCCAGCAGCTCGACGCGAACTTTATCAGGGTACGGGCAGTTCTTC; CDR3aa: CASSSTRTLSGYGQFF
d_gene: -; abundance: -; j_gene: TRBJ2-1; v_gene: TRBV11-3; CDR3nt: TGTGCCAGCAGTAAGAGGGGGGAGGGGGCGAGCAATGAGCAGTTCTTC; CDR3aa: CASSKRGEGASNEQFF
d_gene: -; abundance: -; j_gene: TRBJ2-2; v_gene: TRBV27; CDR3nt: TGTGCCAGCACCCTAAAGGCGGTGAACACCGGGGAGCTGTTTTTT; CDR3aa: CASTLKAVNTGELFF
d_gene: -; abundance: -; j_gene: TRBJ2-3; v_gene: TRBV20-1; CDR3nt: TGCAGTGCTAGAGTTCCAGGGGTGATAGATACGCAGTATTTT; CDR3aa: CSARVPGVIDTQYF
d_gene: -; abundance: -; j_gene: TRBJ1-1; v_gene: TRBV20-1; CDR3nt: TGCAGTGCTAGAATTGGGGCGCCGGACACTGAAGCTTTCTTT; CDR3aa: CSARIGAPDTEAFF
d_gene: -; abundance: few; j_gene: TRBJ2-1; v_gene: TRBV19; CDR3nt: TGTGCCAGTAGTATCACTTGGGGGTCTAGCGTGTCAGCCTACAATGAGCAGTTCTTC; CDR3aa: CASSITWGSSVSAYNEQFF
d_gene: -; abundance: -; j_gene: TRBJ1-1; v_gene: TRBV20-1; CDR3nt: TGCAGTGCTAGAGTGCTGGCTTCGAGAAACACTGAAGCTTTCTTT; CDR3aa: CSARVLASRNTEAFF
d_gene: -; abundance: -; j_gene: TRBJ2-5; v_gene: TRBV2; CDR3nt: TGTGCCAGCGGGGGTAGGAGCGGCCAAGAGACCCAGTACTTC; CDR3aa: CASGGRSGQETQYF
d_gene: -; abundance: once; j_gene: TRBJ2-7; v_gene: TRBV20-1; CDR3nt: TGCAGTGCTAGAAGTTTTGGTGAGCAGTACTTC; CDR3aa: CSARSFGEQYF
d_gene: TRBD2; abundance: few; j_gene: TRBJ2-1; v_gene: TRBV20-1; CDR3nt: TGCAGTGCTAGAGCGGCGGGGGGTTCTGAGGAGCAGTTCTTC; CDR3aa: CSARAAGGSEEQFF
d_gene: -; abundance: few; j_gene: TRBJ1-2; v_gene: TRBV7-9; CDR3nt: TGTGCCAGCAGCTCAGCAAAAGGGGGAGTTGGTGGCTACACCTTC; CDR3aa: CASSSAKGGVGGYTF
d_gene: -; abundance: few; j_gene: TRBJ2-3; v_gene: TRBV19; CDR3nt: TGTGCCAGTGCCGGGACACAGGCGGATACGCAGTATTTT; CDR3aa: CASAGTQADTQYF
d_gene: -; abundance: -; j_gene: TRBJ2-1; v_gene: TRBV7-3; CDR3nt: TGTGCCAGCAGCCAACGGATGGGGACCCCGCTCCTCTTC; CDR3aa: CASSQRMGTPLLF
d_gene: TRBD1; abundance: few; j_gene: TRBJ2-5; v_gene: TRBV27; CDR3nt: TGTGCCAGCAGTCCTGGGACAGGGGGCCAAGAGACCCAGTACTTC; CDR3aa: CASSPGTGGQETQYF
d_gene: -; abundance: -; j_gene: TRBJ2-7; v_gene: TRBV6-5; CDR3nt: TGTGCCAGCAGTTACTATGTGGGACGAAGCGAGCAGTACTTC; CDR3aa: CASSYYVGRSEQYF
d_gene: TRBD1; abundance: -; j_gene: TRBJ1-5; v_gene: TRBV12-3/TRBV12-4; CDR3nt: TGTGCCAGCAGTTTAGGGACAGGAATCCAGCCCCAGCATTTT; CDR3aa: CASSLGTGIQPQHF
d_gene: TRBD1; abundance: -; j_gene: TRBJ2-3; v_gene: TRBV29-1; CDR3nt: TGCAGCGTTGGAGTCGGACAGGCTAGCACAGATACGCAGTATTTT; CDR3aa: CSVGVGQASTDTQYF
d_gene: TRBD2; abundance: few; j_gene: TRBJ2-5; v_gene: TRBV7-2; CDR3nt: TGTGCCAGCAGCCTAGGGCACCGGGGGGGGGAGACCCAGTACTTC; CDR3aa: CASSLGHRGGETQYF
d_gene: -; abundance: -; j_gene: TRBJ2-5; v_gene: TRBV7-2; CDR3nt: TGTGCCAGCAGCTTACAGGGGGAGACCCAGTACTTC; CDR3aa: CASSLQGETQYF
d_gene: TRBD2; abundance: many; j_gene: TRBJ2-5; v_gene: TRBV25-1; CDR3nt: TGTGCCAGCAGTGGGGGTTTAGCGGGGAACCAAGAGACCCAGTACTTC; CDR3aa: CASSGGLAGNQETQYF
d_gene: TRBD1; abundance: -; j_gene: TRBJ1-1; v_gene: TRBV20-1; CDR3nt: TGCAGTGCTACCCCCGGGACAGGGGGAACTGAAGCTTTCTTT; CDR3aa: CSATPGTGGTEAFF
d_gene: TRBD1; abundance: -; j_gene: TRBJ1-3; v_gene: TRBV10-3; CDR3nt: TGTGCCATCAGTGAGGCCGAGGGGGCGCACGGAAACACCATATATTTT; CDR3aa: CAISEAEGAHGNTIYF
d_gene: TRBD2; abundance: few; j_gene: TRBJ2-7; v_gene: TRBV28; CDR3nt: TGTGCCAGCAGTTCAGTAGCGGGGGGGCCGCGCGAGCAGTACTTC; CDR3aa: CASSSVAGGPREQYF